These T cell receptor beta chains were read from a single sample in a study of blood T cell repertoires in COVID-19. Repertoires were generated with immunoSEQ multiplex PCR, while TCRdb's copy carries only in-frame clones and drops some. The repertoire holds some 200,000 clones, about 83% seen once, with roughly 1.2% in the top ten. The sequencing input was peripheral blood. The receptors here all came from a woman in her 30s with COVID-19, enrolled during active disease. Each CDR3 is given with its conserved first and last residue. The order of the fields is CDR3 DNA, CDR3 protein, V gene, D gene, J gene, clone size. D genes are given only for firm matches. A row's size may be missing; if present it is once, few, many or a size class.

TGTGCCAGCAGCGCAACGCCTCGTGGGGGGTACTCTGGAAACACCATATATTTT,CASSATPRGGYSGNTIYF,TRBV9,.,TRBJ1-3,.
TGCAGCGTTGAGGACAGTCCGGTTGGCACAGATACGCAGTATTTT,CSVEDSPVGTDTQYF,TRBV29-1,.,TRBJ2-3,.
TGTGCCAGCAGTTACCCGGGACATAACGAGCAGTACTTC,CASSYPGHNEQYF,TRBV6-5,.,TRBJ2-7,.
TGTGCCAGCAGATTCGGGACAGTTTATGGCTACACCTTC,CASRFGTVYGYTF,TRBV7-2,TRBD1,TRBJ1-2,.
TGTGCCAGCAGTCCAGGGCCCTACGAGCAGTACTTC,CASSPGPYEQYF,TRBV6-2/TRBV6-3,.,TRBJ2-7,.
TGTGCCAGCTCAGGAGGCAGGGGGCTGGATCAGCCCCAGCATTTT,CASSGGRGLDQPQHF,TRBV18,TRBD1,TRBJ1-5,.
TGTGCCAGCAGCGCCGAACAGGCGTCCTATGGCTACACCTTC,CASSAEQASYGYTF,TRBV5-6,.,TRBJ1-2,.
TGTGCCAGCAGCTCTGGGCAGAAAGGTAGCGGCTACCAAGAGACCCAGTACTTC,CASSSGQKGSGYQETQYF,TRBV28,.,TRBJ2-5,once
TGTGCCAGTAGTATACGGGGGGCCACCTACGAGCAGTACTTC,CASSIRGATYEQYF,TRBV19,.,TRBJ2-7,.
TGTGCCAGCAGTCCCTCGGGGGCCAACGTCCTGACTTTC,CASSPSGANVLTF,TRBV12-3/TRBV12-4,.,TRBJ2-6,.
TGTGCCACCAGCAGAGATAGGACAGTCTCCTACGAGCAGTACTTC,CATSRDRTVSYEQYF,TRBV15,.,TRBJ2-7,.
TGTGCCTGGAGTGTACTGGAGCGGGGGGGCACAGATACGCAGTATTTT,CAWSVLERGGTDTQYF,TRBV30,TRBD2,TRBJ2-3,.
TGTGCCAGCAGTTACTCTGGCCCTCATCAGCCCCAGCATTTT,CASSYSGPHQPQHF,TRBV6-5,.,TRBJ1-5,.
TGCAGCGTTGAAGAAGGGCAGGGGGTCGCTGAAGCTTTCTTT,CSVEEGQGVAEAFF,TRBV29-1,TRBD1,TRBJ1-1,.
TGTGCCAGCAGTTTTGTCGGGACTGAAGCTTTCTTT,CASSFVGTEAFF,TRBV12-3/TRBV12-4,.,TRBJ1-1,once
TGTGCCACCAGTGATCCTTCGACAGGGAAGGAGACCCAGTACTTC,CATSDPSTGKETQYF,TRBV24-1,TRBD1,TRBJ2-5,.
TGTGCCAGCAGCGGGGGGCTGGGGAGGGAGCTGTTTTTT,CASSGGLGRELFF,TRBV6-5,.,TRBJ2-2,.
TGTGCCAGCAGCCAAGAAGGCGGGACGGACCAAGAGACCCAGTACTTC,CASSQEGGTDQETQYF,TRBV14,.,TRBJ2-5,.
TGCGCCAGCAGCCAAGAGGGGACAGGCGGATATGGCTACACCTTC,CASSQEGTGGYGYTF,TRBV4-3,TRBD1,TRBJ1-2,.
TGCGCCAGCAATAACGGGGGTTTCTACAATGAGCAGTTCTTC,CASNNGGFYNEQFF,TRBV5-1,.,TRBJ2-1,.
TGTGCCAGCAGCCCACTAGACAGGGGGTCAACCTACGAGCAGTACTTC,CASSPLDRGSTYEQYF,TRBV7-9,TRBD1,TRBJ2-7,.
TGTGCCAGCAGCTTACCCTCTAGCGGGGGGGCCGCGCAGTACTTC,CASSLPSSGGAAQYF,TRBV11-2,TRBD2,TRBJ2-7,.
TGTGCCAGCAGTGCTCCGGGACAGCACTCCCAAGAGACCCAGTACTTC,CASSAPGQHSQETQYF,TRBV27,TRBD1,TRBJ2-5,.
TGTGCCAGCAGCTTGAGTTACTATGGCTACACCTTC,CASSLSYYGYTF,TRBV7-9,.,TRBJ1-2,.
TGTGCCAGCAGCCCGGTACTTTCGGACACCATATATTTT,CASSPVLSDTIYF,TRBV9,.,TRBJ1-3,.
TGCGCCAGCTCACCTTCCGGGACAGGCGCATCAGATACGCAGTATTTT,CASSPSGTGASDTQYF,TRBV4-3,TRBD1,TRBJ2-3,.
TGTGCCAGCAGCTTAGAAACGCTGAGCGATGAGGGTGTCGAGACCCAGTACTTC,CASSLETLSDEGVETQYF,TRBV7-8,.,TRBJ2-5,.
TGTGCCAGCAGCCGACAGGGGGACTATGGCTACACCTTC,CASSRQGDYGYTF,TRBV5-4,TRBD1,TRBJ1-2,once
TGTGCCAGTACCAGTACCAGGTCCGACGCCTTCCGTGGCTACACCTTC,CASTSTRSDAFRGYTF,TRBV19,.,TRBJ1-2,.
TGTGCCAGCAGCGTAGAGACAGATTCACCCCTCCACTTT,CASSVETDSPLHF,TRBV9,.,TRBJ1-6,.
TGTGCCATCAGTGCGTTGGGCGCTCAGCAGTTCTTC,CAISALGAQQFF,TRBV10-3,.,TRBJ2-1,.
TGTGCCAGCAGCTTGGACAGGGGAGTCACCGGGGAGCTGTTTTTT,CASSLDRGVTGELFF,TRBV11-3,TRBD1,TRBJ2-2,.
TGTGCCAGCAGGATACCGGGACAGGGGGCCAATGAGCAGTTCTTC,CASRIPGQGANEQFF,TRBV11-2,TRBD1,TRBJ2-1,.
TGTGCCAGCAGCCGACAGGGGGTGGATGAAAAACTGTTTTTT,CASSRQGVDEKLFF,TRBV6-5,TRBD1,TRBJ1-4,.
TGTGCCAGCAGCGCGGGACAGGTTCGTTTGAACACCGGGGAGCTGTTTTTT,CASSAGQVRLNTGELFF,TRBV5-6,TRBD1,TRBJ2-2,once
TGTGCCAGCAGCGTAGAACAGGGGGACTGGGACACTGAAGCTTTCTTT,CASSVEQGDWDTEAFF,TRBV9,TRBD1,TRBJ1-1,.
TGTGCCAGCAGTAGACTAGCCTCTAGCACAGATACGCAGTATTTT,CASSRLASSTDTQYF,TRBV2,TRBD2,TRBJ2-3,once
TGCAGCGTTCTAAGTTTCGGGGTTCAGGGGCAGAACAATGAGCAGTTCTTC,CSVLSFGVQGQNNEQFF,TRBV29-1,.,TRBJ2-1,.
TGTGCCAGCAGCCTATTCGGACAGGGCTCAGGGGCCAACGTCCTGACTTTC,CASSLFGQGSGANVLTF,TRBV27,TRBD1,TRBJ2-6,.
TGTGCCAGACCGGGGAGGATTGGGAACACTGAAGCTTTCTTT,CARPGRIGNTEAFF,TRBV27,.,TRBJ1-1,.
TGCAGCGTTCCTAGCCACAGGGGACCAACCTACGAGCAGTACTTC,CSVPSHRGPTYEQYF,TRBV29-1,TRBD1,TRBJ2-7,.
TGTGCCAGCTCAGCCACCCTAGCGGCTGGTTACGAGCAGTACTTC,CASSATLAAGYEQYF,TRBV18,TRBD2,TRBJ2-7,.
TGTGCCATCAGCCCGACAGGCCTCGATGGCTACACCTTC,CAISPTGLDGYTF,TRBV10-3,.,TRBJ1-2,.